Shown below are 22 T cell receptor beta chains from a single sample sequenced in a study of vaccination effects on CD4 cells after COVID-19. After expansion with viral peptide pools in the ViraFEST assay, antigen-specific CD4+ T cells were sequenced. It was after around eleven days of culture that CD4+ T cells were isolated. Vaccine recipients lacked prior SARS-CoV-2 infection and had negative nucleocapsid antibodies. Assay: immunoSEQ multiplex PCR; the TCRdb copy retains only in-frame clones and omits some. The table records about 41,000 clones, 70% of them present only once. These receptors have no identified antigens. The specimen comprised CD4+ T cells from PBMCs cultured with HCoV-OC43 spike peptides, sampled before COVID-19 vaccination. Indicated subset: HCoV-OC43 spike overlapping peptide pool stimulation. Receptors originate from a human donor who received a COVID-19 vaccine.

This chain joins TRBV28 and TRBJ2-7; unclear D gene. V gave up 6 bases and J gave up 2 bases, with 11 bases separating them. The CDR3 contains 13 residues. Germline-derived CDR1 and CDR2 are MDHEN and SYDVKM. The CDR3 spells CASRPPSAYEQYF. For the CDR3, the DNA is TGTGCCAGCAGGCCCCCCAGCGCCTACGAGCAGTACTTC.

This chain joins TRBV5-1 and TRBJ2-1; 7 bases align to TRBD1. Germline V gene lookup returns CDR1 SGHRS and CDR2 YFSETQ. CDR3 length equals 15 residues. Trimming removed 0 bases from V and 3 bases from J; junction bases left unmatched: 3. The CDR3 sequence: CASSLAQGSYNEQFF. In nucleotides, the CDR3 is TGCGCCAGCAGCTTGGCACAGGGGAGCTACAATGAGCAGTTCTTC.

This clone was counted a few times. The gene calls are TRBV7-2 and TRBJ2-3, with 9 bases identical to TRBD2. The J segment lost 4 bases and the V segment lost 3 bases, leaving 5 bases of the junction unmatched. The CDR3 has 15 residues. Germline lookup yields CDR1 SGHTA and CDR2 FQGNSA. CDR3 in DNA: TGTGCCAGCAGCTTGGTAGCGGGGGTGGCAGATACGCAGTATTTT. Protein: CASSLVAGVADTQYF.

The chain joins TRBV10-3 to TRBJ2-7, with D tentatively TRBD2 (5 bases). The CDR3 length is 14 residues. The V gene's germline CDR1 is ENHRY and CDR2 SYGVKD. The V end lost 4 bases, the J end lost 0 bases, and 10 bases lay between the germline ends. The CDR3 loop is CAISVERYSYEQYF. The CDR3 DNA is TGTGCCATCAGTGTCGAGCGGTACTCCTACGAGCAGTACTTC.

A few counts support this clone. The rearrangement links TRBV7-2 to TRBJ2-1; D uncertain. Germline V gene data show CDR1 as SGHTA and CDR2 as FQGNSA. This CDR3 has 13 amino acids. With 5 bases removed from V and 8 bases from J, the gap between germline ends came to 13 bases. For the CDR3, the DNA is TGTGCCAGCAGCCCGCCCCTTTGGTATGAGCAGTTCTTC. Amino acids: CASSPPLWYEQFF.

The chain has TRBV27 and TRBJ1-5; a weak D match, TRBD1 (6 bases). Germline CDR1 and CDR2: MNHEY and SMNVEV (reference sequence). The V end was cut by 4 bases, the J end by 6 bases, with 10 bases between. The CDR3 runs to 13 residues. The CDR3 is CASSYGGSQPQHF. The CDR3, as DNA: TGTGCCAGCAGTTACGGGGGCAGTCAGCCCCAGCATTTT.

J is TRBJ2-2 and V is TRBV15; D call uncertain. Germline V gene lookup returns CDR1 LNHNV and CDR2 YYDKDF (reference sequence). CDR3 size: 14 residues. V shed 3 bases and J shed 1 base, with 6 bases lying between them. This CDR3 is CATSRNLNTGELFF. The CDR3 DNA sequence: TGTGCCACCAGCAGGAACCTGAACACCGGGGAGCTGTTTTTT.

CDR3 DNA sequence: TGCGCCAGCAGCTTGGCCCCCGGCTACGAGCAGTACTTC. Its protein is CASSLAPGYEQYF. The genes are TRBV5-1 and TRBJ2-7, with D hard to call. CDR1 SGHRS and CDR2 YFSETQ come from the germline V gene. The V gene lost 0 bases and the J gene lost 3 bases, with 7 bases spanning the gap. CDR3 length: 13 amino acids. Using reference TRBV5-1 and TRBJ2-7 for the parts outside the CDR3, the full variable domain is KAGVTQTPRYLIKTRGQQVTLSCSPISGHRSVSWYQQTPGQGLQFLFEYFSETQRNKGNFPGRFSGRQFSNSRSEMNVSTLELGDSALYLCASSLAPGYEQYFGPGTRLTVT.

This clone occurred a few times. The chain uses TRBV2 and TRBJ2-3; TRBD2 aligns across 9 bases. The CDR3 is 15 residues long. The germline gives CDR1 SNHLY, CDR2 FYNNEI. The trim removed 8 bases at V and 3 bases at J, leaving 9 bases unmatched. This CDR3 reads CASGTLAGWTDTQYF. In DNA, the CDR3 is TGTGCCAGCGGAACTCTAGCGGGGTGGACAGATACGCAGTATTTT.

This chain joins TRBV14 and TRBJ2-1, with D uncertain. V was cut by 0 bases and J by 0 bases, with 15 bases left in between. This CDR3 is built from 18 residues. CDR1 is SGHDN, CDR2 FVKESK, per germline. Here the CDR3 DNA reads TGTGCCAGCAGCCAAGATCGGTTTTTAATCAGCTCCTACAATGAGCAGTTCTTC. It encodes CASSQDRFLISSYNEQFF.

V usage is TRBV19 and J usage is TRBJ2-1, with 11 bases identical to TRBD2. Germline-derived CDR1 and CDR2 are LNHDA and SQIVND (reference sequence). Trimming cost V 1 base and J 6 bases; bases outside gene matches: 2. This CDR3 contains 15 residues. The CDR3 here is CASSIVAGGPNEQFF. Written as DNA, the CDR3 is TGTGCCAGTAGTATAGTAGCGGGAGGGCCCAATGAGCAGTTCTTC.

The chain employs TRBV19 and TRBJ2-2; D gene ambiguous. The ends were cut back, 1 base at V and 0 bases at J, with 6 bases in the middle. Germline assignment: CDR1 LNHDA and CDR2 SQIVND (reference sequence). The CDR3 runs to 15 residues. CDR3 bases: TGTGCCAGTAGTATAGGTAGTTCGAACACCGGGGAGCTGTTTTTT. This sequence encodes CASSIGSSNTGELFF.

The sample holds a few counts of this clone. V and J are TRBV6-5 and TRBJ1-1; D is unresolved. This CDR3 comprises 11 residues. Germline assignment: CDR1 MNHEY and CDR2 SVGAGI. The V end was cut by 8 bases, the J end by 1 base, with 5 bases between. The CDR3 is CASAGNTEAFF. Written as DNA, the CDR3 is TGTGCCAGCGCGGGGAACACTGAAGCTTTCTTT.

The rearrangement uses TRBV18 and TRBJ1-1; D is ambiguous. The CDR3 covers 13 residues. Per the germline V gene, CDR1 is KGHSH and CDR2 is LQKENI. V was clipped by 2 bases and J by 1 base, with 5 bases between them. The CDR3 region has the DNA TGTGCCAGCTCACCAGCAGGGAACACTGAAGCTTTCTTT. It specifies CASSPAGNTEAFF.

The V gene is TRBV7-2, the J gene TRBJ1-1; possibly TRBD1 for D (5 bases). The CDR3 extends over 16 amino acids. CDR1 SGHTA and CDR2 FQGNSA come from the germline V gene. V gave up 5 bases and J gave up 6 bases, with 22 bases separating them. The CDR3 DNA is TGTGCCAGCAGCCCACGACCGATGGGGGGTCCCCCTGAAGCTTTCTTT. Its translation: CASSPRPMGGPPEAFF.

The chain uses TRBV4-2 and TRBJ1-1; D may be TRBD1 (6 bases). The V end was cut by 4 bases, the J end by 4 bases, with 13 bases between. The CDR3 totals 14 residues. The V gene's germline CDR1 is LGHNA and CDR2 YNFKEQ. CDR3 DNA sequence: TGTGCCAGCAGCCTTCCGGGAGGGGGCACTGAAGCTTTCTTT. This sequence encodes CASSLPGGGTEAFF.

This clone was detected only a few times. The rearrangement joins TRBV5-1 to TRBJ1-6; D unresolved. This CDR3 has 12 amino acids. Trimming removed 5 bases from V and 10 bases from J, with 10 bases in between. Germline V CDR1 and CDR2: SGHRS, YFSETQ. The CDR3 DNA follows: TGCGCCAGCAGGCAAGGGAACTCACCCCTCCACTTT. Its translation is CASRQGNSPLHF.

The V call is TRBV24-1, the J call TRBJ2-7; D call uncertain. Germline values: CDR1 KGHDR, CDR2 SFDVKD. The CDR3 covers 14 residues. Trimming took 5 bases from V and 2 from J, leaving 12 bases between them. CDR3 DNA: TGTGCCACCAGTGGAGAGCCTCAAACCTACGAGCAGTACTTC. Amino acids: CATSGEPQTYEQYF.

V and J are TRBV9 and TRBJ1-4; D is perhaps TRBD1 (6 bases). The CDR3 extends over 15 amino acids. The germline V gene encodes CDR1 SGDLS and CDR2 YYNGEE. Trimming shortened V by 4 bases and J by 8 bases, and 18 bases separated the two germline ends. The CDR3 here is CASSPGGGSSEKLFF. Written as DNA, the CDR3 is TGTGCCAGCAGCCCCGGGGGCGGGTCGAGCGAAAAACTGTTTTTT.

V and J are TRBV5-8 and TRBJ1-1, with 7 bases fitting TRBD1. CDR3 size: 17 residues. Germline CDR1 and CDR2: SGHTS and YDEGEE. Trimming cost V 3 bases and J 10 bases; bases outside gene matches: 21. In DNA, the CDR3 is TGTGCCAGCAGCTCCCAAGACCCGGGACAGCAGGAGAGTAGAGCTTTCTTT. Translated: CASSSQDPGQQESRAFF.

This clone was counted between two and nine times. This chain uses TRBV11-2 with TRBJ1-2; D may be TRBD1 (5 bases). Germline-derived CDR1 and CDR2 are SGHAT and FQNNGV. V was cut by 1 base and J by 4 bases, with 10 bases left in between. CDR3 length equals 14 residues. The CDR3 is CASSLATGLYGYTF. The CDR3 DNA sequence: TGTGCCAGCAGCTTAGCTACAGGCCTCTATGGCTACACCTTC. The full variable domain, rest sourced from reference TRBV11-2 and TRBJ1-2, is EAGVAQSPRYKIIEKRQSVAFWCNPISGHATLYWYQQILGQGPKLLIQFQNNGVVDDSQLPKDRFSAERLKGVDSTLKIQPAKLEDSAVYLCASSLATGLYGYTFGSGTRLTVV.

J is TRBJ2-5 and V is TRBV6-5; 7 bases fit TRBD1. V shed 2 bases and J 6 bases; nucleotides not matched to a gene: 3. The CDR3 sequence is 13 residues long. Germline lookup yields CDR1 MNHEY and CDR2 SVGAGI. Here the CDR3 DNA reads TGTGCCAGCAGTTACGGGACAGTGAAGACCCAGTACTTC. This codes for CASSYGTVKTQYF.